This T cell receptor beta chain appears in the sequencing data of a study of cytomegalovirus exposure and HLA in healthy donors. Study conclusions and caveats: Researchers reportedly found TCR beta sequences accurately predicted most subjects' HLA-A and HLA-B alleles. Most TCR beta V segments were productive about 90% or about 30% of the time in an earlier analysis.

A note on this clone: The antigen is unknown.

Researchers ran the PCR with 60 Vbeta and 13 Jbeta primers. Source study methods: Counted up in a later analysis, unique TCR beta chains came to 60 million to 95 million, with around 9.9 million shared. TCRdb keeps only in-frame clones here, not all; method: immunoSEQ multiplex PCR. From that table come the V and J calls and clone size; the DNA was used to work out D and trimming. The sample carries under 200,000 clones, approximately 80% recorded once. The sequenced material came from PBMCs. The receptor was isolated from a woman aged 45-59 years in good health and CMV-seropositive.

CDR3 sequence (DNA): TGTGCCAGCAGTATTAGCGGGAGAGGGGCAGATACGCAGTATTTT. Residues: CASSISGRGADTQYF. The chain recombines TRBV6-6 with TRBJ2-3, with 9 bases lining up with TRBD2. The V gene end was trimmed by 5 bases and the J gene end by 4 bases; junction bases not matched to a gene: 7. This CDR3 comprises 15 residues. Germline CDR1 and CDR2: MNHNY and SVGAGI (reference sequence).